The sample holds a few counts of the clone carrying this T cell receptor beta chain. Its matching antigen is unknown. These data are taken from a study of post-analysis software for immune sequencing data. Study results and limitations: Significantly lower normalized Chao1 diversity was seen in multiple sclerosis patients than in controls.

TCR beta libraries were prepared from cDNA with unique molecular identifiers. Via MiXCR, TCRdb re-called the PCR reads, giving one row per CDR3 protein. The table has about 430,000 distinct CDR3 sequences, 39% seen once. This TCR was sampled from a girl aged 2 to 10 with multiple sclerosis. The source material was blood.

CDR3 in DNA: TGTGCCAGCAGCTTAGTCCCAGGCTACGAGCAGTACTTC. This encodes CASSLVPGYEQYF. V usage is TRBV11-2 and J usage is TRBJ2-7; D gene uncertain. V lost 1 base, J lost 3 bases, and 7 bases lay in between. This CDR3 contains 13 residues. The V gene's germline CDR1 is SGHAT and CDR2 FQNNGV.